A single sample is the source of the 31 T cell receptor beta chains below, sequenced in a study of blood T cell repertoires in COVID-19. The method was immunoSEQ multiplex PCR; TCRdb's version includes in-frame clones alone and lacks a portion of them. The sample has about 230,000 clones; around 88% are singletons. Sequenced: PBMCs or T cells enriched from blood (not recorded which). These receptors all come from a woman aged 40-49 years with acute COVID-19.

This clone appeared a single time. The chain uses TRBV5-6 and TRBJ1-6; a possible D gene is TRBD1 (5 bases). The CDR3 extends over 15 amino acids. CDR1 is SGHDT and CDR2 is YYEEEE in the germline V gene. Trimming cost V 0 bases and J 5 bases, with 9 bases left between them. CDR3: CASSLGLRDNSPLHF. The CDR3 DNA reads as TGTGCCAGCAGCTTGGGCCTCAGGGATAATTCACCCCTCCACTTT.

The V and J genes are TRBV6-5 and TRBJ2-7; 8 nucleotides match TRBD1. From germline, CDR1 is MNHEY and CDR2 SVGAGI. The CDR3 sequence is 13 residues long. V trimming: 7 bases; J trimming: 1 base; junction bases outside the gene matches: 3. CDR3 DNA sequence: TGTGCCAGCAAAGGGACAGGTTCCTACGAGCAGTACTTC. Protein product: CASKGTGSYEQYF.

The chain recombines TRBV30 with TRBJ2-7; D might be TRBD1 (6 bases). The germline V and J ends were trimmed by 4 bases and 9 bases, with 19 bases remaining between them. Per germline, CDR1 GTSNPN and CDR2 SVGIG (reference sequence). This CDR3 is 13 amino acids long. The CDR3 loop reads CAWMDSGWWRQYF. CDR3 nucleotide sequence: TGTGCCTGGATGGACAGTGGATGGTGGCGGCAGTACTTC.

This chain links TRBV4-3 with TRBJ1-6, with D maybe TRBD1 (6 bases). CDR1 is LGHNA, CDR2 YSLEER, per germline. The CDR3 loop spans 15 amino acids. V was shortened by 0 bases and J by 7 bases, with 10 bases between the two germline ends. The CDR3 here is CASSQDGRGNSPLHF. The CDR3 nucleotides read TGCGCCAGCAGCCAAGACGGCAGGGGAAATTCACCCCTCCACTTT.

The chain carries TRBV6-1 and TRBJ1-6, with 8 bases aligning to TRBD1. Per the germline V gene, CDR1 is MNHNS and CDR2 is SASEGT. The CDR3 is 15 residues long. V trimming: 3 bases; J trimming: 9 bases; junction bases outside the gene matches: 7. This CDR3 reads CASSDTPGGGSPLHF. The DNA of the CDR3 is TGTGCCAGCAGTGATACACCAGGGGGCGGTTCACCCCTCCACTTT.

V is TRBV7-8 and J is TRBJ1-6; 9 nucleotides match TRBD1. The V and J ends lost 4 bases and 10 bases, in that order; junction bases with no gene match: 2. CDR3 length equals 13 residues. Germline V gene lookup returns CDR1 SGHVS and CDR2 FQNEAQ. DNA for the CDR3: TGTGCCAGCAGCTCGGGACAGGGCTCACCCCTCCACTTT. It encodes CASSSGQGSPLHF.

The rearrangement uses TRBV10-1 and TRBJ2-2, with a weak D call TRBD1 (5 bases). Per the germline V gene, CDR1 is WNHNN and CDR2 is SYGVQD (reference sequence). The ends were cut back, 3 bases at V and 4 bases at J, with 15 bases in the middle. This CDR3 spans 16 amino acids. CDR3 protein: CASSDGAGLSTGELFF. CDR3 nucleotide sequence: TGCGCCAGCAGTGATGGGGCAGGGTTGAGCACCGGGGAGCTGTTTTTT.

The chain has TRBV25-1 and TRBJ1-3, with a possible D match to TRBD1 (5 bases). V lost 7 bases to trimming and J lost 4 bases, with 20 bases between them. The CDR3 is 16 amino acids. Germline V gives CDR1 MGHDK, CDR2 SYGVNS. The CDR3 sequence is CASKGSWGPGGNTIYF. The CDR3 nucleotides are TGTGCCAGCAAAGGGTCCTGGGGCCCCGGGGGAAACACCATATATTTT. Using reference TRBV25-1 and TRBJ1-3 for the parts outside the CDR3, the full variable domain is EADIYQTPRYLVIGTGKKITLECSQTMGHDKMYWYQQDPGMELHLIHYSYGVNSTEKGDLSSESTVSRIRTEHFPLTLESARPSHTSQYLCASKGSWGPGGNTIYFGEGSWLTVV.

This CDR3 is CASSFAGGQPQHF. The CDR3 region has the DNA TGTGCCAGCAGTTTTGCAGGAGGACAGCCCCAGCATTTT. The chain employs TRBV12-3 or TRBV12-4 and TRBJ1-5; no reliable D call. There are 13 residues in the CDR3. V lost 3 bases, J lost 7 bases, and 10 bases lay in between.

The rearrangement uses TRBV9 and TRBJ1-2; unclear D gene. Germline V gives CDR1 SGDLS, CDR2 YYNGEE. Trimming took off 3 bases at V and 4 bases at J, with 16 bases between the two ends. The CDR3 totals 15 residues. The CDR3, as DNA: TGTGCCAGCAGCGCGGAGCTCAGCCTAGGCTATGGCTACACCTTC. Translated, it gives CASSAELSLGYGYTF.

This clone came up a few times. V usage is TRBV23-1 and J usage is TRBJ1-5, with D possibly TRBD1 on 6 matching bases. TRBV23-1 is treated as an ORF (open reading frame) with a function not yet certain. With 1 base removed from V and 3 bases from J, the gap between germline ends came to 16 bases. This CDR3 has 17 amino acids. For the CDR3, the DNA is TGCGCCAGCAGTCAATTAGAGACAGGAAACCACAATCAGCCCCAGCATTTT. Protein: CASSQLETGNHNQPQHF.

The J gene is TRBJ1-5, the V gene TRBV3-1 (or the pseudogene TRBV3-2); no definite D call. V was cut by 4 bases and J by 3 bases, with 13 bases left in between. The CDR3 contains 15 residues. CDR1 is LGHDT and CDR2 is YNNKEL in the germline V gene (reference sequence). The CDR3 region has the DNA TGTGCCAGCAGCCGAGCTCTTCTCCCCAATCAGCCCCAGCATTTT. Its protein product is CASSRALLPNQPQHF.

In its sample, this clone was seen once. CDR3 coding DNA: TGTGCCAGCAGGCTAACAGGGTTAGGTGGCTACACCTTC. Encoded protein: CASRLTGLGGYTF. This sequence joins TRBV3-1 (or the pseudogene TRBV3-2) and TRBJ1-2; tentatively, D is TRBD1 (6 bases). CDR3 size: 13 residues. Germline V gives CDR1 LGHDT, CDR2 YNNKEL (reference sequence). V was pared by 6 bases and J by 7 bases, with 15 bases between.

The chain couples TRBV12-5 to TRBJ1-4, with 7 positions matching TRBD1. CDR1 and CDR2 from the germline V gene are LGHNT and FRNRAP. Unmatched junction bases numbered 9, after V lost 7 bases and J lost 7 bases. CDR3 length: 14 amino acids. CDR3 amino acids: CASAMTGQSEKLFF. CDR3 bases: TGTGCTAGTGCCATGACAGGGCAGAGTGAAAAACTGTTTTTT.

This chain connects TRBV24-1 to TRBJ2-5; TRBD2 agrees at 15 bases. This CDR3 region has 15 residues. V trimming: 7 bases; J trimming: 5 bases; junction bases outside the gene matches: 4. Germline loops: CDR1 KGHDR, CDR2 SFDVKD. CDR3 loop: CATSYGTSGRETQYF. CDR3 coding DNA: TGTGCCACCAGCTACGGGACTAGCGGGAGGGAGACCCAGTACTTC.

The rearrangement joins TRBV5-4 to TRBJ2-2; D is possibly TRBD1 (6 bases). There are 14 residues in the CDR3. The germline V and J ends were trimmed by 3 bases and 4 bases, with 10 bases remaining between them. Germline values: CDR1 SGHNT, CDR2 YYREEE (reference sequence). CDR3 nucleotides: TGTGCCAGCAGCTCCCAGGGGAGCACCGGGGAGCTGTTTTTT. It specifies CASSSQGSTGELFF.

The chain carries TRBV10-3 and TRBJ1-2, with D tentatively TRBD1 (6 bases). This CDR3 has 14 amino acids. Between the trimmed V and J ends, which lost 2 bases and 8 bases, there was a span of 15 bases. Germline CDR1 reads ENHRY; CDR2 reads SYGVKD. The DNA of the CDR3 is TGTGCCATCAGTGAGGGACAGCTCGGTAGGGGCTACACCTTC. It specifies CAISEGQLGRGYTF.

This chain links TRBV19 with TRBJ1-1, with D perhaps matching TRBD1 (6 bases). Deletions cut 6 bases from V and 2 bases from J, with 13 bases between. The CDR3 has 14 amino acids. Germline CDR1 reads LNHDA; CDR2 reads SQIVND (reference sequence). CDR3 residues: CASSPPDSNTEAFF. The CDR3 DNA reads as TGTGCCAGTAGCCCGCCGGACAGTAACACTGAAGCTTTCTTT.

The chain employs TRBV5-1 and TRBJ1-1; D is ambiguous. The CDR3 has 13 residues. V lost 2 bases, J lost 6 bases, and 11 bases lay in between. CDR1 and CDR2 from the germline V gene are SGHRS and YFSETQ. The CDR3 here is CASSFSHGAEAFF. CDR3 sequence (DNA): TGCGCCAGCAGCTTCTCTCACGGGGCTGAAGCTTTCTTT. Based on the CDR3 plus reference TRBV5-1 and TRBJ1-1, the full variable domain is KAGVTQTPRYLIKTRGQQVTLSCSPISGHRSVSWYQQTPGQGLQFLFEYFSETQRNKGNFPGRFSGRQFSNSRSEMNVSTLELGDSALYLCASSFSHGAEAFFGQGTRLTVV.

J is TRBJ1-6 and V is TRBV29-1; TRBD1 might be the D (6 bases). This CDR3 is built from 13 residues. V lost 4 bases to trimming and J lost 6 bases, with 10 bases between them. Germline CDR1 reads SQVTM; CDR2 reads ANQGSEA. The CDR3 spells CSVVWGPNSPLHF. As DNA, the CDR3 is TGCAGCGTTGTATGGGGGCCTAATTCACCCCTCCACTTT.

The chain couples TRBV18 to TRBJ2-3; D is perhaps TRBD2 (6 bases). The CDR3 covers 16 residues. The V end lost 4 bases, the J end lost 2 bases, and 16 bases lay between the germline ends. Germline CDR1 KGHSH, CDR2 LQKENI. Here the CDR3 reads CASSQLGLRTTDTQYF. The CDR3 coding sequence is TGTGCCAGCTCACAGCTTGGACTAAGGACCACAGATACGCAGTATTTT.

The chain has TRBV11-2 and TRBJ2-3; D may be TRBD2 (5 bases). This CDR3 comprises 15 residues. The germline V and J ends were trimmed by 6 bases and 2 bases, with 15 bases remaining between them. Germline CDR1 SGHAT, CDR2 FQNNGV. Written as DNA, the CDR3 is TGTGCCAGCAGTCGATGGACTCTGCCCACAGATACGCAGTATTTT. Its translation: CASSRWTLPTDTQYF.

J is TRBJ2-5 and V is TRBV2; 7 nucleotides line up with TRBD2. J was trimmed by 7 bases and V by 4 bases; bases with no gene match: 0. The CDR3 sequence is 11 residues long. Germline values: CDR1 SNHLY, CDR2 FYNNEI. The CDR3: CASSGGGTQYF. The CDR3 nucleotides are TGTGCCAGCAGTGGGGGGGGGACCCAGTACTTC.

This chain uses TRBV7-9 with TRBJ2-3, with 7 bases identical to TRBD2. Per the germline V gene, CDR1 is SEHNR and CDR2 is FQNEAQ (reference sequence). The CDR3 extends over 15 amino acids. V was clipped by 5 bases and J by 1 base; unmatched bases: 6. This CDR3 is CASSPPAGRTDTQYF. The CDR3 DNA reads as TGTGCCAGCAGCCCCCCAGCGGGGCGCACAGATACGCAGTATTTT.

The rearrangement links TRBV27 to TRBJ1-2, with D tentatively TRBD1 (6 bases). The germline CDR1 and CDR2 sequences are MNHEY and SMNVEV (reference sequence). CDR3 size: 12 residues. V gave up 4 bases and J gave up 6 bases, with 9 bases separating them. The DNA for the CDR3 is TGTGCCAGCAGTTCTTACAGGGATGGCTACACCTTC. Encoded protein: CASSSYRDGYTF.

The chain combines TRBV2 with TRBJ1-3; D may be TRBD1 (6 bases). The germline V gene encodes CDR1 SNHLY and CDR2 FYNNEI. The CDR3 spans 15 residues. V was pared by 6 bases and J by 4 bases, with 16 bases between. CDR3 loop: CASRVEQGIGNTIYF. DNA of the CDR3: TGTGCCAGCAGGGTTGAACAGGGCATCGGAAACACCATATATTTT.

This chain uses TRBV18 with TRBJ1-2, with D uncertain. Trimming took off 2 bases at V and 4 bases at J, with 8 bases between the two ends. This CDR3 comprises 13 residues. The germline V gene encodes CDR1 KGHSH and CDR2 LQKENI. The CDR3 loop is CASSPSGFYGYTF. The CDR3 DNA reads TGTGCCAGCTCACCATCAGGATTCTATGGCTACACCTTC.

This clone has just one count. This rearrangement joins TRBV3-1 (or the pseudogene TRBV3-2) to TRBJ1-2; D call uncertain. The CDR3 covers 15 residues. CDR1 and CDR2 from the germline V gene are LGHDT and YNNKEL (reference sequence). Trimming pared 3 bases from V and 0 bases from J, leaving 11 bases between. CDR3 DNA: TGTGCCAGCAGCCAGGGCGTTGGAACTAACTATGGCTACACCTTC. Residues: CASSQGVGTNYGYTF.

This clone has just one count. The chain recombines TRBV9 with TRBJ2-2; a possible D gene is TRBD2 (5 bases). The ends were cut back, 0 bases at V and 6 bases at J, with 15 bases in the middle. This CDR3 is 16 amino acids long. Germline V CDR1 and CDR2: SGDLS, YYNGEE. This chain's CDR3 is CASSVEARLASGELFF. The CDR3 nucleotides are TGTGCCAGCAGCGTAGAGGCCCGCCTAGCCTCCGGGGAGCTGTTTTTT.

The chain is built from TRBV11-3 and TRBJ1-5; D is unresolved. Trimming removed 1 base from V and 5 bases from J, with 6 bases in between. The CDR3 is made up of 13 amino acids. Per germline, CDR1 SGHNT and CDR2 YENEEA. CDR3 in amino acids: CASSLGVYQPQHF. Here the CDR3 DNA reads TGTGCCAGCAGCTTAGGTGTCTATCAGCCCCAGCATTTT.

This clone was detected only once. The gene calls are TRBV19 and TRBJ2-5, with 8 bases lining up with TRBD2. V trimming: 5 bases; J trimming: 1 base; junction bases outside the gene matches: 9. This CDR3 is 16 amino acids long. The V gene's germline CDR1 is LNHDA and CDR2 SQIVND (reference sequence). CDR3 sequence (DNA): TGTGCCAGTAGTTTGTCACCAGGGACTAGCCAAGAGACCCAGTACTTC. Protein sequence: CASSLSPGTSQETQYF.